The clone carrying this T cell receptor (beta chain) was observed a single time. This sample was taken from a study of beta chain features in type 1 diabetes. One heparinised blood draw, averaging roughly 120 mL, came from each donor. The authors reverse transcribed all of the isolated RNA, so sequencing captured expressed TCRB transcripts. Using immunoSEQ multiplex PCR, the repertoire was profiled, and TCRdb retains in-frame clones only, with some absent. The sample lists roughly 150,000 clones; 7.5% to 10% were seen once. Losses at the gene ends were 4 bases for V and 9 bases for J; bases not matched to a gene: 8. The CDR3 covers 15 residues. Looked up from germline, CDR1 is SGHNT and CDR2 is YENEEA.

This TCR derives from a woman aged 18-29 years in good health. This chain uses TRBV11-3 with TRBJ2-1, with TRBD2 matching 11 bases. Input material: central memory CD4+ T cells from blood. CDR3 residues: CASSSGTSGIGEQFF. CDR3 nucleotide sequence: TGTGCCAGCAGCTCCGGGACTAGCGGAATAGGTGAGCAGTTCTTC.